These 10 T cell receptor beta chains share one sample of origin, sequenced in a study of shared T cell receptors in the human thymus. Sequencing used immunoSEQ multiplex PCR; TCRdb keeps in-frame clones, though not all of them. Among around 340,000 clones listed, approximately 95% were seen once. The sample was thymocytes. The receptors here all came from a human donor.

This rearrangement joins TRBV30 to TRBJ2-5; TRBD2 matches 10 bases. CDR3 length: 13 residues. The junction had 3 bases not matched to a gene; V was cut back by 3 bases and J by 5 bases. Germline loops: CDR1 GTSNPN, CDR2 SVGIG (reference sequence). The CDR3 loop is CAWSLAGVETQYF. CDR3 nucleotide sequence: TGTGCCTGGAGCCTAGCGGGAGTGGAGACCCAGTACTTC.

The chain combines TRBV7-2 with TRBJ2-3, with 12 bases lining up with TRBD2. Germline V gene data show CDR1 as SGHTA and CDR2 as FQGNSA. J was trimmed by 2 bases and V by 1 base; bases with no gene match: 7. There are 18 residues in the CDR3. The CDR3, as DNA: TGTGCCAGCAGCTTAGGTCAACTAGCGGGAGGATACACAGATACGCAGTATTTT. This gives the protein CASSLGQLAGGYTDTQYF.

CDR3 amino acids: CASSLIVGDRVYEQYF. As DNA, the CDR3 is TGTGCCAGCAGCTTAATAGTCGGGGACAGGGTTTACGAGCAGTACTTC. J is TRBJ2-7 and V is TRBV7-8; TRBD1 matches 9 bases. Germline trimming cut 2 bases from V and 4 bases from J; bases unmatched to any gene: 9. Germline V gives CDR1 SGHVS, CDR2 FQNEAQ. There are 16 residues in the CDR3.

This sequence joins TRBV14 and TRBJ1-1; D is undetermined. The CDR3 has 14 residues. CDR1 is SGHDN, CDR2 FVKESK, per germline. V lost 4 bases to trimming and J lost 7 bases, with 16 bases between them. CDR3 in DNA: TGTGCCAGCAGCCTCCAAAACACTGAATTTGAAGCTTTCTTT. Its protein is CASSLQNTEFEAFF.

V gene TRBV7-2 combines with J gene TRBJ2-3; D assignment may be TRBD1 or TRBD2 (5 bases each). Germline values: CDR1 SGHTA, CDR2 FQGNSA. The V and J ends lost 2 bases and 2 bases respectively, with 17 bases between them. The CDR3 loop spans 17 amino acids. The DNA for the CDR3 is TGTGCCAGCAGCTTAACGGGAAAGGGGCAGTCCACAGATACGCAGTATTTT. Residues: CASSLTGKGQSTDTQYF.

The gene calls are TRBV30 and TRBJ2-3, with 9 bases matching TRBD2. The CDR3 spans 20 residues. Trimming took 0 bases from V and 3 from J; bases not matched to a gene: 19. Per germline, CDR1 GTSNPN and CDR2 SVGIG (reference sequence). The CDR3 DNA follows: TGTGCCTGGAGTGTACAGGAGCGGGAGGTCTGCGGGAGAAGGACAGATACGCAGTATTTT. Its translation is CAWSVQEREVCGRRTDTQYF.

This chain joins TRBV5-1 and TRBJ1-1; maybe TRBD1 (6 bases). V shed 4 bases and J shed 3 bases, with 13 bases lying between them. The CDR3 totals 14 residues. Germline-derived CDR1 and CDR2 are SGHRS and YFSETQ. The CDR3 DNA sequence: TGCGCCAGCAGCGTGGACAGCCAGCACACTGAAGCTTTCTTT. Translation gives CASSVDSQHTEAFF.

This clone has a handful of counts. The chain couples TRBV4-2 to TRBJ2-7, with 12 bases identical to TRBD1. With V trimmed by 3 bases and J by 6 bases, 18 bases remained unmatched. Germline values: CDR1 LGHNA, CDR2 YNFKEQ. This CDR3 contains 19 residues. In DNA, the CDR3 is TGTGCCAGCAGCCAGGGGCGGGACAGGGGGCAGGGACCGCCAGGCGAGCAGTACTTC. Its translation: CASSQGRDRGQGPPGEQYF.

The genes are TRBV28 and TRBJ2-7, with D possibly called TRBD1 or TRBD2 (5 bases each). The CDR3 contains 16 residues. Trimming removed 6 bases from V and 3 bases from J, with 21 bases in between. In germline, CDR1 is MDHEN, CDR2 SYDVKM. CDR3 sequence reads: CASSPPPDGAVYEQYF. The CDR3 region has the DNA TGTGCCAGCAGCCCACCCCCGGACGGGGCCGTCTACGAGCAGTACTTC.

CDR3 coding DNA: TGTGCCAGCAGGGGGGACTCCCGCTTTACGTACACAGATACGCAGTATTTT. Translating it yields CASRGDSRFTYTDTQYF. The chain couples TRBV27 to TRBJ2-3; TRBD2 might be the D (6 bases). The germline V gene encodes CDR1 MNHEY and CDR2 SMNVEV (reference sequence). CDR3 length equals 17 residues. Trimming took off 6 bases at V and 2 bases at J, with 21 bases between the two ends.